The clone carrying this T cell receptor beta chain occurred many times. Its antigen is not known. This specimen comes from a study of T-cell reconstitution after alpha-beta-depleted transplantation in children. Unique molecular identifiers were built into the TCRbeta library. TCRdb ran MiXCR on the PCR reads and lists one entry per CDR3 protein. In the table there are around 240,000 distinct CDR3 sequences, 6.5% to 10% of which are singletons. Deletions cut 4 bases from V and 4 bases from J, with 10 bases between. The germline CDR1 and CDR2 sequences are SQVTM and ANQGSEA. The CDR3 length is 12 residues. Findings and caveats of the study: The study reportedly traced alpha-beta T cells about two months after transplant to several hundred expanded graft clones.

Sequenced material: PBMCs, mostly from graft donor cells, taken 180 days after TCRalphabeta/CD19-depleted stem cell transplant. The chain links TRBV29-1 to TRBJ2-5, with unresolved D. The origin of this receptor is a male patient under 18 who had a stem cell transplant for acute lymphoblastic leukemia, so the T cells may come from the graft donor. CDR3 amino acids: CSVALGGETQYF. The DNA for the CDR3 is TGCAGCGTTGCCCTAGGTGGAGAGACCCAGTACTTC.